Sequencing of this TCR beta chain was carried out in a study of response to subunit inactivated influenza vaccine. TCRdb re-called the RT-PCR reads with MiXCR, one entry per CDR3 protein. The sample yields a few hundred thousand distinct CDR3 sequences, over 9% seen once. This clonotype was found a few times. With 5 bases removed from V and 6 bases from J, the gap between germline ends came to 11 bases. The CDR3 contains 13 residues. Germline CDR1 MNHEY, CDR2 SMNVEV (reference sequence). The same sample was also studied in work on T cells expressing NK-cell markers. From that paper: TCR beta cDNA was made by 5'RACE template switching with UMIs. Repertoire data for TCR beta were derived from sorted T cells (CD3+CD56+NKG2C+, CD3+CD56+NKG2C- and CD3+CD56-NKG2C+). In over 5 donors, dominant CD3+CD56+NKG2C+ clonotypes ranked among the top 10 CD8+ clonotypes. A few of the donors also had these clonotypes leading their CD3+CD56-NKG2C+ fraction.

The chain joins TRBV27 to TRBJ1-5; unclear D gene. The specimen comprised PBMCs from blood, sampled on the day of vaccination. The receptor's source is a man between 50 and 59 years old who received an inactivated influenza vaccine. The DNA for the CDR3 is TGTGCCAGCAGTCCCCGGGAAAGTCAGCCCCAGCATTTT. Encoded protein: CASSPRESQPQHF.